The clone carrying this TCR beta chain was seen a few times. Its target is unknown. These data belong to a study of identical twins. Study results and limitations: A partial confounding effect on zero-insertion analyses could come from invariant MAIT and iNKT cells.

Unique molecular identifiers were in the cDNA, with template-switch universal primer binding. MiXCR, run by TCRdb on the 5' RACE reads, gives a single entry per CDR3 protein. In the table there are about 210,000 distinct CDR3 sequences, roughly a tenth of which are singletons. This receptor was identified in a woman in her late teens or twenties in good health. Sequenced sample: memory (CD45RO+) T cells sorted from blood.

This CDR3 reads CASSLLQGSAGELFF. The CDR3, as DNA: TGTGCCAGCAGCTTGTTACAGGGGAGTGCCGGGGAGCTGTTTTTT. The genes are TRBV11-3 and TRBJ2-2, with TRBD1 identical over 7 bases. V dropped 3 bases and J dropped 6; count of bases not matched to a gene: 7. The CDR3 covers 15 residues. CDR1 is SGHNT, CDR2 YENEEA, per germline.